This record concerns one T cell receptor (beta chain) sequence. Its target is unknown. The record originates from a study of shared clonotypes between healthy human individuals. Trimming removed 0 bases from V and 5 bases from J, with 11 bases in between. The V gene's germline CDR1 is WNHNN and CDR2 SYGVQD (reference sequence). This CDR3 spans 14 amino acids. Findings of the study overall: Generally, naive subsets (rather than memory subsets) showed larger estimated richness. In a handful of donors, around 5% of naive CD4 clonotypes appeared in common.

Sorted-subset replicate PCRs used approximately 200 ng of genomic DNA. This amount corresponded to about 30,000 T cell genomes. Profiled with immunoSEQ multiplex PCR; TCRdb holds only in-frame clones, not every one. The table records 2 million to 2.5 million clones, approximately 95% of them present only once. This chain joins TRBV10-1 and TRBJ2-7; no clear D. Sequenced input: naive CD4+ T cells sorted from blood. Subset denoted: CD45RA+ positively selected. This sequence was found in a man aged 18 to 29 in good health. The DNA of the CDR3 is TGCGCCAGCAGTGAGTCGGGCTGGAGTGACGAGCAGTACTTC. Translating gives CASSESGWSDEQYF.